This T cell receptor beta chain is from a study of blood T cell repertoires in COVID-19. Libraries were prepared by immunoSEQ multiplex PCR; TCRdb keeps only in-frame clonotypes and omits some of them. This sample has some 270,000 clones, with roughly 87% found just once. The CDR3 runs 18 residues. CDR1 is SGHRS, CDR2 YFSETQ, per germline. The ends lost 0 bases at V and 4 bases at J; junction bases unmatched: 11. This chain joins TRBV5-1 and TRBJ2-3; TRBD1 matches at 10 bases. This clonotype was sampled from a woman aged 40 to 50 who had recovered from COVID-19. Sequenced material: peripheral blood. CDR3 in amino acids: CASSLAVGVGQGSDTQYF. In nucleotides, the CDR3 is TGCGCCAGCAGCTTGGCCGTAGGGGTGGGACAGGGGTCAGATACGCAGTATTTT.